Shown below are 20 T cell receptor beta chains from a single sample sequenced in a study of Graves' ophthalmopathy and Graves' hyperthyroidism. Amplification of the TCR beta CDR3 regions used RNA transcripts (as template). HTBI primers were employed in first-round RT-PCR, then a second-round multiplex PCR followed. TCRdb reprocessed the multiplex PCR reads via MiXCR and lists one record per CDR3 protein. Counted here are approximately 410,000 distinct CDR3 sequences, 15% to 19% occurring once; the ten biggest clones make up about 7%. Source material: peripheral blood. The receptors originated from a woman in her late teens or twenties with stable Graves' hyperthyroidism.

Remarks on this clonotype: This may be a read error: a much more frequent sequence differs by one nucleotide. This chain links TRBV27 with TRBJ1-5; D remains ambiguous. This CDR3 has 13 residues. Per the germline V gene, CDR1 is MNHEY and CDR2 is SMNVEV (reference sequence). CDR3 coding DNA: TGTGCCAGCAGTTTTCATAGCAATCAGCCCCATCATTTT. This encodes CASSFHSNQPHHF.

This clonotype has ten or more counts. One end of the junction does not line up with germline, which may come from a read error. The chain combines TRBV6-5 with TRBJ1-2; 10 nucleotides match TRBD1. The CDR3 has 16 amino acids. Germline V gene lookup returns CDR1 MNHEY and CDR2 SVGAGI. CDR3 loop: CANSYATLGTGDGYTF. CDR3 nucleotides: TGTGCCAACAGTTACGCTACCTTAGGGACAGGGGACGGCTACACCTTC.

The chain uses TRBV12-3 or TRBV12-4 and TRBJ1-2, with D possibly TRBD1 on 5 matching bases. The germline V and J ends were trimmed by 2 bases and 7 bases, with 11 bases remaining between them. CDR3 length equals 13 residues. This chain's CDR3 is CASSLSAGGGYTF. CDR3 coding DNA: TGTGCCAGCAGTTTATCGGCCGGGGGTGGCTACACCTTC.

This clonotype was counted ten times or more. This sequence joins TRBV9 and TRBJ2-5; D is unclear. The CDR3 consists of 14 residues. Trimming removed 0 bases from V and 0 bases from J, with 6 bases in between. The germline V gene has CDR1 SGDLS and CDR2 YYNGEE. CDR3 bases: TGTGCCAGCAGCGTAGGCGCACACCAAGAGACCCAGTACTTC. This translates into CASSVGAHQETQYF.

This clonotype was seen ten or more times. The chain combines TRBV5-6 with TRBJ2-5; D is unresolved. V dropped 0 bases and J dropped 6 bases, with 12 bases sitting between them. The CDR3 length is 14 residues. Looked up from germline, CDR1 is SGHDT and CDR2 is YYEEEE. DNA of the CDR3: TGTGCCAGCAGCTTGGGGTATCAAAAGAAGACCCAGTACTTC. Translated, it gives CASSLGYQKKTQYF.

This clonotype has at least ten counts. The chain links TRBV28 to TRBJ1-5, with 11 bases fitting TRBD1. The CDR3 runs 17 residues. V shed 2 bases, J shed 9 bases, and the junction held 12 bases outside the gene matches. Germline CDR1 MDHEN, CDR2 SYDVKM. Here the CDR3 reads CASSLSGTGGVLGPQHF. The CDR3 nucleotides read TGTGCCAGCAGTTTAAGCGGGACAGGGGGAGTCTTGGGGCCCCAGCATTTT. The full variable domain, with the rest looked up from reference TRBV28 and TRBJ1-5, is DVKVTQSSRYLVKRTGEKVFLECVQDMDHENMFWYRQDPGLGLRLIYFSYDVKMKEKGDIPEGYSVSREKKERFSLILESASTNQTSMYLCASSLSGTGGVLGPQHFGDGTRLSIL.

Note on this clonotype: A much more abundant neighbour one base away suggests this may be a read error. This chain's CDR3 is CASSLRQQETEYF. The CDR3 DNA follows: TGTGCCAGCAGCCTCAGACAGCAAGAGACCGAGTACTTC. The chain has TRBV7-8 and TRBJ2-5; TRBD1 is a possible D gene (5 bases). Germline V gene lookup returns CDR1 SGHVS and CDR2 FQNEAQ. CDR3 size: 13 residues.

This clonotype showed up many times. J is TRBJ2-7 and V is TRBV6-2 or TRBV6-3, with D possibly being TRBD2 (6 bases). The CDR3 covers 15 residues. CDR1 is MNHEY and CDR2 is SVGEGT in the germline V gene. V was trimmed by 4 bases and J by 6 bases, leaving 19 bases between them. The CDR3 region has the DNA TGTGCCAGCAGTTCAAGAGCGGAGGGGAAGTTCGAGCAGTACTTC. As protein: CASSSRAEGKFEQYF.

About this clonotype itself: This could be a read error, since a much larger clone is one nucleotide away. The J gene is TRBJ1-1, the V gene TRBV10-2; a possible D gene is TRBD1 (6 bases). Germline lookup yields CDR1 WSHSY and CDR2 SAAADI. This CDR3 contains 14 residues. The CDR3 protein is CASKRGRMNTETFF. In DNA form, the CDR3 reads TGCGCCAGCAAGAGGGGGAGGATGAACACTGAAACTTTCTTT.

Ten or more counts support this clonotype. This rearrangement joins TRBV11-2 to TRBJ2-5; D is undetermined. The CDR3 loop spans 11 amino acids. CDR1 and CDR2 from the germline V gene are SGHAT and FQNNGV. V lost 5 bases and J lost 4, with 5 bases in between. The CDR3 sequence: CASSEVETQYF. DNA of the CDR3: TGTGCCAGCAGCGAAGTAGAGACCCAGTACTTC. The variable domain in full, with the rest retrieved from reference TRBV11-2 and TRBJ2-5, is EAGVAQSPRYKIIEKRQSVAFWCNPISGHATLYWYQQILGQGPKLLIQFQNNGVVDDSQLPKDRFSAERLKGVDSTLKIQPAKLEDSAVYLCASSEVETQYFGPGTRLLVL.

The CDR3 loop is CASSLTGGGAEAFF. The DNA of the CDR3 is TGTGCCAGCAGTTTAACGGGCGGCGGAGCTGAAGCTTTCTTT. The chain recombines TRBV12-3 or TRBV12-4 with TRBJ1-1; no reliable D call. This CDR3 has 14 amino acids. V shed 2 bases and J shed 6 bases, with 13 bases lying between them.

CDR3 region: CASSPSGGAYGNTIYF. The CDR3 DNA reads TGTGCCAGCAGTCCCTCGGGGGGCGCATACGGAAACACCATATATTTT. This chain uses TRBV27 with TRBJ1-3; maybe TRBD1 (6 bases). CDR1 is MNHEY, CDR2 SMNVEV, per germline (reference sequence). The CDR3 covers 16 residues. Trimming took 5 bases from V and 4 from J, leaving 18 bases between them.

In this sample, this clonotype turned up many times. This chain links TRBV19 with TRBJ1-2; no clear D gene. This CDR3 is built from 14 residues. The V gene's germline CDR1 is LNHDA and CDR2 SQIVND (reference sequence). Trimming cost V 4 bases and J 1 base, with 10 bases left between them. CDR3 region: CASSTHTDNYGYTF. The DNA of the CDR3 is TGTGCCAGTAGTACGCACACGGATAACTATGGCTACACCTTC.

This clonotype was recorded many times. The chain joins TRBV19 to TRBJ2-2; D tentatively reads TRBD1 or TRBD2 (5 bases each). The CDR3 loop spans 13 amino acids. The germline gives CDR1 LNHDA, CDR2 SQIVND (reference sequence). The V gene lost 10 bases and the J gene lost 2 bases, with 11 bases spanning the gap. CDR3 sequence reads: CATSRGNTGELFF. In nucleotides, the CDR3 is TGTGCCACGTCCCGGGGCAACACCGGGGAGCTGTTTTTT.

This clonotype appeared many times. The chain carries TRBV11-2 and TRBJ1-2; TRBD1 might be the D (6 bases). CDR1 and CDR2 from the germline V gene are SGHAT and FQNNGV. Trimming shortened V by 3 bases and J by 7 bases, and 15 bases separated the two germline ends. The CDR3 is made up of 14 amino acids. This chain's CDR3 is CASSLTGSGAGYTF. CDR3 sequence (DNA): TGTGCCAGCAGCTTGACAGGCTCTGGCGCTGGCTACACCTTC.

This clonotype occurred a few times. The V call is TRBV11-3, the J call TRBJ1-6; no clear D. CDR1 and CDR2 from the germline V gene are SGHNT and YENEEA. V gave up 2 bases and J gave up 7 bases, with 12 bases separating them. This CDR3 is 15 amino acids long. CDR3 protein: CASSLFVTANSPLHF. The CDR3 region has the DNA TGTGCCAGCAGCTTATTCGTGACCGCGAATTCACCCCTCCACTTT.

This clonotype was counted at least ten times. J is TRBJ2-5 and V is TRBV11-3; no clear D. With 2 bases removed from V and 4 bases from J, the gap between germline ends came to 11 bases. Germline V CDR1 and CDR2: SGHNT, YENEEA. CDR3 size: 14 residues. In nucleotides, the CDR3 is TGTGCCAGCAGCTTAATCGGACCCAGAGAGACCCAGTACTTC. Its translation is CASSLIGPRETQYF. Full variable domain (rest looked up from reference TRBV11-3 and TRBJ2-5): EAGVVQSPRYKIIEKKQPVAFWCNPISGHNTLYWYLQNLGQGPELLIRYENEEAVDDSQLPKDRFSAERLKGVDSTLKIQPAELGDSAVYLCASSLIGPRETQYFGPGTRLLVL.

As regards this clonotype: A much larger clone sits a single nucleotide away, making a read error possible. The chain has TRBV12-3 or TRBV12-4 and TRBJ1-2, with 9 positions matching TRBD1. V gave up 4 bases and J gave up 9 bases; unmatched junction bases: 9. This CDR3 has 14 amino acids. The CDR3 protein is CASSSYRDRVSYTF. CDR3 DNA: TGTGCCAGCAGTTCGTACCGGGACAGGGTAAGCTACACCTTC.

This clonotype has a count of ten or more. The CDR3 sequence: CASSIDGVIREQYF. The CDR3 DNA sequence: TGTGCCAGTAGTATAGATGGAGTTATTCGCGAGCAGTACTTC. V is TRBV19 and J is TRBJ2-7; no clear D gene. V was shortened by 0 bases and J by 6 bases, with 12 bases between the two germline ends. Germline CDR1 LNHDA, CDR2 SQIVND (reference sequence). This CDR3 is built from 14 residues.

This clonotype was picked up many times. The chain recombines TRBV2 with TRBJ2-7; 7 bases are shared with TRBD2. The germline gives CDR1 SNHLY, CDR2 FYNNEI. V gave up 5 bases and J gave up 0 bases; unmatched junction bases: 10. The length of the CDR3 is 16 residues. The CDR3 here is CASSSSGGLSSYEQYF. DNA for the CDR3: TGTGCCAGCAGTTCTAGCGGCGGACTAAGCTCCTACGAGCAGTACTTC. Full variable domain (rest looked up from reference TRBV2 and TRBJ2-7): EPEVTQTPSHQVTQMGQEVILRCVPISNHLYFYWYRQILGQKVEFLVSFYNNEISEKSEIFDDQFSVERPDGSNFTLKIRSTKLEDSAMYFCASSSSGGLSSYEQYFGPGTRLTVT.